This TCR beta chain appears in the sequencing data of a study of cytomegalovirus exposure and HLA in healthy donors. The study, taken as a whole, reports: Later analysis identified 15,000 to 20,000 TCR beta sequences associated with HLA alleles, using a false discovery rate threshold of 0.05. In a later analysis, parvovirus B19, influenza, CMV and Epstein-Barr virus appeared linked to several top co-occurrence clusters. Evidence from a later analysis indicated that most CMV-associated TCR beta chains looked HLA-restricted. DRB1 had the most TCR associations and HLA-C the fewest, a later analysis found, with rates varying by HLA locus.

In the case of this clone: Its antigen is still unknown.

PCR primers comprised 60 Vbeta and 13 Jbeta primers. Sequenced by immunoSEQ multiplex PCR; TCRdb stores in-frame clones only, minus some. This listing includes 150,000 or so clones. The CDR3 spans 14 residues. Per the germline V gene, CDR1 is SGHTA and CDR2 is FQGTGA. Deletions cut 4 bases from V and 3 bases from J, with 13 bases between. The sequenced material came from PBMCs. This chain connects TRBV7-3 to TRBJ2-7; TRBD2 is a possible D gene (5 bases). This clonotype originated in a woman aged 45-65 years in good health and CMV-seronegative. The CDR3 loop reads CASSSGPRGYEQYF. DNA for the CDR3: TGTGCCAGCAGCTCGGGCCCCCGGGGCTACGAGCAGTACTTC. Drawing the rest from reference TRBV7-3 and TRBJ2-7, the complete variable domain is GAGVSQTPSNKVTEKGKYVELRCDPISGHTALYWYRQSLGQGPEFLIYFQGTGAADDSGLPNDRFFAVRPEGSVSTLKIQRTERGDSAVYLCASSSGPRGYEQYFGPGTRLTVT.